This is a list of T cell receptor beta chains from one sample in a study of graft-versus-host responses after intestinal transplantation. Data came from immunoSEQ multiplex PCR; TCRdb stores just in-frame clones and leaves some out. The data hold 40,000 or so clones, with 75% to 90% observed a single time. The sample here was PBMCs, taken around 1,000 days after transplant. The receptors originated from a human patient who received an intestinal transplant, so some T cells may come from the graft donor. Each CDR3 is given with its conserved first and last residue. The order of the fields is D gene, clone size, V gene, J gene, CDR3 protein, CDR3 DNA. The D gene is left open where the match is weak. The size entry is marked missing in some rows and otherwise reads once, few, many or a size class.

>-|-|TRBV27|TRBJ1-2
CASSLQDGYGYTF
TGTGCCAGCAGTTTGCAGGATGGGTACGGCTACACCTTC
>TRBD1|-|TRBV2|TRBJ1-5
CASSRDRGVSGPPQHF
TGTGCCAGCAGTAGGGACAGGGGAGTCTCCGGGCCGCCCCAGCATTTT
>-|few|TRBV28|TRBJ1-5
CASSFTGNQPQHF
TGTGCCAGCAGTTTCACAGGCAATCAGCCCCAGCATTTT
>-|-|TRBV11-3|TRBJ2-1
CASSSGGVNEQFF
TGTGCCAGCAGCTCCGGGGGTGTCAATGAGCAGTTCTTC
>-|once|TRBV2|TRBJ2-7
CASSDLGHEQYF
TGTGCCAGCAGTGATCTGGGCCACGAGCAGTACTTC
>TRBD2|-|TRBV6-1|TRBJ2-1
CASSEALAGWGNEQFF
TGTGCCAGCAGTGAAGCACTAGCGGGTTGGGGGAATGAGCAGTTCTTC
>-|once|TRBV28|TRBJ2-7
CASSPPGVVINEQYF
TGTGCCAGCAGTCCCCCGGGGGTAGTTATTAACGAGCAGTACTTC
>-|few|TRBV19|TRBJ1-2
CASSILANYGYTF
TGTGCCAGTAGTATACTCGCTAACTATGGCTACACCTTC
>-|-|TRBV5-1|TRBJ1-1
CASSLAWAGVNTEAFF
TGCGCCAGCAGCTTGGCCTGGGCGGGGGTGAACACTGAAGCTTTCTTT
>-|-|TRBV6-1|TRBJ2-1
CASSGQGFEQFF
TGTGCCAGCAGTGGGCAGGGTTTTGAGCAGTTCTTC